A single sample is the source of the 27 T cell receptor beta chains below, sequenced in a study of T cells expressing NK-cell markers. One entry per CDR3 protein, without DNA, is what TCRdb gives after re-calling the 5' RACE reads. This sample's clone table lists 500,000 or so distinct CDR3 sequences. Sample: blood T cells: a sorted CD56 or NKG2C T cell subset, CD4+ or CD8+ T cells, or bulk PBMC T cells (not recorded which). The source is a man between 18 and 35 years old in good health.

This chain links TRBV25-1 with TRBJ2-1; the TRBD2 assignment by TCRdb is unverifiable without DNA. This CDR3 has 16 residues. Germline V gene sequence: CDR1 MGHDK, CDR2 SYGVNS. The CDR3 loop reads CASSEHGGYSYNEQFF.

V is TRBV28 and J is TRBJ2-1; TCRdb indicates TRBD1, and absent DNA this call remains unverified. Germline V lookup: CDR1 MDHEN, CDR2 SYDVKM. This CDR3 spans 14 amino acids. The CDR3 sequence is CASYSGQGMNEQFF.

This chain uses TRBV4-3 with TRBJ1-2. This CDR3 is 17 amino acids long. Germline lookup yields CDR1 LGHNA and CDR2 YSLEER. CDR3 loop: CASSQGSRTVANYGYTF.

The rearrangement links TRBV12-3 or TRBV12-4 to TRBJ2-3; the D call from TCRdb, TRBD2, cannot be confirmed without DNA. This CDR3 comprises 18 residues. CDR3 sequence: CASTPWREGPLGTDTQYF.

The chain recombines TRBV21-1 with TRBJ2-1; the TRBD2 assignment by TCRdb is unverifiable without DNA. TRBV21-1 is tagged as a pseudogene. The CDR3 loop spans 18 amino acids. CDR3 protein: CASSKDVPGLASGYEQFF.

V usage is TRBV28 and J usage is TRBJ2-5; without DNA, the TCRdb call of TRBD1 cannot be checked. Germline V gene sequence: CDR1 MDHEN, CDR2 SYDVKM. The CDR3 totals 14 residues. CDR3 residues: CASSHRGGPQTQYF.

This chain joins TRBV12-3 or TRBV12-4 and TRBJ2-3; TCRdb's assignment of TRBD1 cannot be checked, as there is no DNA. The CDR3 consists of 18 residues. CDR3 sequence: CASSFPTPGPKSTDTQYF.

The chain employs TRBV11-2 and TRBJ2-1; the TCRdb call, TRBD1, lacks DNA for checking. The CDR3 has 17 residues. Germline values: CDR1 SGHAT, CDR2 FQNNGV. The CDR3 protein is CASRYPGKGPSYNEQFF. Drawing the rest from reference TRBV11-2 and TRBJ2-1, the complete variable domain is EAGVAQSPRYKIIEKRQSVAFWCNPISGHATLYWYQQILGQGPKLLIQFQNNGVVDDSQLPKDRFSAERLKGVDSTLKIQPAKLEDSAVYLCASRYPGKGPSYNEQFFGPGTRLTVL.

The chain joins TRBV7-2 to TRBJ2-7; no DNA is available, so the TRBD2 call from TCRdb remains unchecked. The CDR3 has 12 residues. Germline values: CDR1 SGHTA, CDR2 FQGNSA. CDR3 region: CASSPTRHEQYF.

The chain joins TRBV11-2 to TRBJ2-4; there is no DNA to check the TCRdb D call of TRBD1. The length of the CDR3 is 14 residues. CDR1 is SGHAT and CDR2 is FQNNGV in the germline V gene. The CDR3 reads CASSPGTGGVIQYF.

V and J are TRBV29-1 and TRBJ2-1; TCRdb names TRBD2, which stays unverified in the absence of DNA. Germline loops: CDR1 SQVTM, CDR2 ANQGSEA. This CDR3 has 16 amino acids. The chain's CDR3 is CSVVAASGSPYLEQFF.

Here the CDR3 reads CASSLWTGGTDEQFF. The chain links TRBV9 to TRBJ2-1; the D gene TCRdb calls, TRBD1, cannot be checked with no DNA. The V gene's germline CDR1 is SGDLS and CDR2 YYNGEE. The CDR3 sequence is 15 residues long. Based on the CDR3 plus reference TRBV9 and TRBJ2-1, the full variable domain is DSGVTQTPKHLITATGQRVTLRCSPRSGDLSVYWYQQSLDQGLQFLIQYYNGEERAKGNILERFSAQQFPDLHSELNLSSLELGDSALYFCASSLWTGGTDEQFFGPGTRLTVL.

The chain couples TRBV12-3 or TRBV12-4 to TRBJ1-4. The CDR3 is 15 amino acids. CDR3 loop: CASSLAQVFNEKLFF.

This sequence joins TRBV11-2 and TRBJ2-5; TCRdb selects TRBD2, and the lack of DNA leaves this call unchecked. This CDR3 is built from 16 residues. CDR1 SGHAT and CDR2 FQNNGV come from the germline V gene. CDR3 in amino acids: CASSLAFLADQETQYF.

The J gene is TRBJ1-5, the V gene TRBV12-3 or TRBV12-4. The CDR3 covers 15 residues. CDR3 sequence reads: CASSLYAAAMDAQHF.

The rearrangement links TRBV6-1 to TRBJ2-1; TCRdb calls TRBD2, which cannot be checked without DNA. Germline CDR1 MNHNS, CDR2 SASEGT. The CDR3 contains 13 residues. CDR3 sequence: CASPGLAGNEQFF.

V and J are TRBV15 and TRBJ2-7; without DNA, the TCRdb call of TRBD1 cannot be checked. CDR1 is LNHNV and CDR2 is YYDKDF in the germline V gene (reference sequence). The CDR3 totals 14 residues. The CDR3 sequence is CATKNRDRGREQYF.

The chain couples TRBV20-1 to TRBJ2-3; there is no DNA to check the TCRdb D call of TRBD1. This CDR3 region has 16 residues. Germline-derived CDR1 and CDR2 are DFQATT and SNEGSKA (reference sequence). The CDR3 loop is CSARDGGTGGRDTQYF.

CDR3 sequence: CATPQGQGYANSPLHF. The V call is TRBV12-3 or TRBV12-4, the J call TRBJ1-6; TCRdb's D call, TRBD1, is unchecked because there is no DNA. The CDR3 is 16 residues long.

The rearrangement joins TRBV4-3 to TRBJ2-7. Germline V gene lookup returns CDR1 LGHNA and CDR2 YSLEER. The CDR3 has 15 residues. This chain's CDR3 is CASSQGTDHHYEQYF.

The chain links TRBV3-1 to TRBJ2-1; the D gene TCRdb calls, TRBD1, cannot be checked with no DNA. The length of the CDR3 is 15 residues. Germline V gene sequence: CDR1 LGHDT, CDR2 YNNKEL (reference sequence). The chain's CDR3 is CASSQWGSQDNEQFF.

Here the CDR3 reads CASSLPGKEAYEQYF. The chain has TRBV7-9 and TRBJ2-7; absent DNA, TCRdb's TRBD1 call cannot be checked. Germline V gene sequence: CDR1 SEHNR, CDR2 FQNEAQ (reference sequence). This CDR3 region has 15 residues.

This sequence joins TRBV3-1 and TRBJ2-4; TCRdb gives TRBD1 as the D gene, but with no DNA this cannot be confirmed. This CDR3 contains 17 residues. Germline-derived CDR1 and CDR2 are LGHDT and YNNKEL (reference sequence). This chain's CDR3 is CASSLGGQLLAKNIQYF.

The CDR3 region is CASSLREPGYEQYF. This chain connects TRBV28 to TRBJ2-7; checking the TCRdb D call of TRBD2 is not possible without DNA. This CDR3 region has 14 residues. Germline loops: CDR1 MDHEN, CDR2 SYDVKM.

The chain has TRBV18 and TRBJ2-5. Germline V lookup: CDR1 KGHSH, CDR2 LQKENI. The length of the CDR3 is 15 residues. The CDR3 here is CASSPTGAEAETQYF.

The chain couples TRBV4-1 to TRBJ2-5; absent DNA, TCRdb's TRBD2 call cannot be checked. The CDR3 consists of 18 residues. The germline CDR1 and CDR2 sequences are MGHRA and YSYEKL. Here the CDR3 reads CASSQDWTSGRSQETQYF.

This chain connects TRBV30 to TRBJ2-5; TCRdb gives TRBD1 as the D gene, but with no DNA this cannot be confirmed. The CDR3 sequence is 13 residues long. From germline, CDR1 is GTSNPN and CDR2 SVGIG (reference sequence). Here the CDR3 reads CAWSVRSGETQYF.